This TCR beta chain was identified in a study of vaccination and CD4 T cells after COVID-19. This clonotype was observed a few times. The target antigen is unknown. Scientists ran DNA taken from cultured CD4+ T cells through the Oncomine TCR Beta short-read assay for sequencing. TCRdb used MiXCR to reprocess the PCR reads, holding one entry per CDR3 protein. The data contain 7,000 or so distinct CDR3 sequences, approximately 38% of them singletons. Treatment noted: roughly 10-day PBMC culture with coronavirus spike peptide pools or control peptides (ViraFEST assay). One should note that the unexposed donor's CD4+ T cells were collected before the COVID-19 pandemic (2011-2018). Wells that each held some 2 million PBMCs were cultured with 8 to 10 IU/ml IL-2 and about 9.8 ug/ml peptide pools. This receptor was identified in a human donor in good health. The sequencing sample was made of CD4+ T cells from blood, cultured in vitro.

CDR3 coding DNA: TGTGCCAGTAGTATAGAAGCCAGGGAACGTCAGCCCCAGCATTTT. Translated: CASSIEARERQPQHF. The chain is built from TRBV19 and TRBJ1-5; D might be TRBD1 (5 bases). Deletions cut 0 bases from V and 6 bases from J, with 12 bases between. Germline-derived CDR1 and CDR2 are LNHDA and SQIVND (reference sequence). This CDR3 is 15 amino acids long.